This T cell receptor (beta chain) was identified in a study of blood T cell repertoires in COVID-19 (dated by TCRdb to the early 2020s). The study in broad terms: Samples covering the acute and convalescent phases of COVID-19 were provided by collaborators in the United States, Italy and Spain. The samples were drawn from the first 160 participants of the ongoing ImmuneRACE study and from over a thousand subjects provided by 6 global collaborators. The dataset comprised deeply sampled blood TCRbeta repertoires from subjects exposed to, actively infected with, or recovered from COVID-19. The repertoires were released in a freely available public database intended as a resource for research on the immune response to SARS-CoV-2. Where HLA class I and class II types were available, the types were taken from metadata supplied by the sample provider, not from assay-based typing. The sample metadata nearly always contained a de-identified subject ID, COVID-19 status, age in years and sex. The material from the prospective study consisted of cDNA or gDNA derived from T cells, B-cell-depleted T cells, or PBMCs. Broader findings and caveats from the paper: The amount of clinical and demographic metadata varied by source and participant and was provided uncurated.

V was cut back by 2 bases and J by 6 bases, leaving a gap of 14 bases between them. The germline V gene (reference sequence) gives CDR1 as GTSNPN and CDR2 as SVGIG. There are 14 amino acids in the CDR3, from cysteine to phenylalanine inclusive. Only the CDR3 DNA stays, 42 bases, in frame from base 1. A remark on this clone: No antigen is known for it. Base quality data are lacking; no much larger clone is found one base away.

Another Seattle source contributed samples from volunteer blood donors who had recovered from COVID-19. Collaborating institutions collected whole blood in K2EDTA tubes following their own protocols. For TCRbeta analysis, collaborator samples were shipped as frozen whole blood, as isolated PBMCs, or as DNA extracted from either sample type. The immunoSEQ Assay, a bias-controlled multiplex PCR, was used to amplify TCRbeta CDR3 regions from genomic DNA. The study's processing was this. The number of nucleated cells in each sample was estimated from the amplification of reference gene primers within the assay. To quantify the absolute abundance of each unique TCRbeta CDR3 rearrangement, sequence reads were collapsed and filtered. For each sample, productive Simpson clonality was calculated as the square root of Simpson's diversity index over productive rearrangements. TCRdb obtained this table from immuneACCESS and retained in-frame rearrangements with V and J assigned. These tables miss some clones; where compared with another copy, unresolved V genes account for less than half of the shortfall, and the remainder is unexplained. The V and J calls and clone size were taken over from that table, and D and trimming were inferred from the DNA. This sample comprises some 190,000 clones, around nine tenths of them detected only once. Approximately 5.6% of the sample lies in the top ten.

Sequenced input: peripheral blood. The sequence joins TRBV30 to TRBJ1-5; TRBD1 might be the D gene, on 6 matching bases. This sequence was found in a woman aged 40 to 55 who had recovered from COVID-19. The DNA reads as follows: TGTGCCTGGAGTAGGGGGGGAGGGGTTCAGCCCCAGCATTTT. Its protein reads: CAWSRGGGVQPQHF.